These T cell receptor beta chains were read from a single sample in a study of CD8 T cells in Susac syndrome. TCRdb analysed the immunoSEQ multiplex PCR reads with MiXCR anew, one entry per CDR3 protein. The data contain fewer than 300,000 distinct CDR3 sequences, about 85% of them singletons. The specimen sequenced was CD8+ T cells from PBMCs. Source of these receptors: a human donor with multiple sclerosis. Both conserved end residues are part of each CDR3. Fields, in order: D gene, clone size, J gene, V gene, CDR3 DNA, CDR3 protein. The D gene is left open where the match is weak. Clone size, where shown, is once, few, many, or a class for clones that have expanded.

d_call: .
clone_size: .
j_call: TRBJ1-1
v_call: TRBV28
cdr3_nt: TGTGCCAGCAGACGTGACTCAGGGTTAGGCACTGAAGCTTTCTTT
cdr3_aa: CASRRDSGLGTEAFF

d_call: .
clone_size: .
j_call: TRBJ2-1
v_call: TRBV27
cdr3_nt: TGTGCCAGCAGTCCCTCCCTAGGGAGCTCCTACAATGAGCAGTTCTTC
cdr3_aa: CASSPSLGSSYNEQFF

d_call: TRBD1
clone_size: .
j_call: TRBJ1-3
v_call: TRBV6-1
cdr3_nt: TGTGCCAGCATCCTCCCTCGCGGACAGGATGACTTAAACACCATATATTTT
cdr3_aa: CASILPRGQDDLNTIYF

d_call: TRBD2
clone_size: .
j_call: TRBJ2-5
v_call: TRBV28
cdr3_nt: TGTGCCGGCTCTAACATAGTAAGCGGGAAAGAGACCCAGTACTTC
cdr3_aa: CAGSNIVSGKETQYF

d_call: .
clone_size: .
j_call: TRBJ2-2
v_call: TRBV6-1
cdr3_nt: TGTGCCAGCAGCCGCCTCCCCGACTATTTCGTGAACACCGGGGAGCTGTTTTTT
cdr3_aa: CASSRLPDYFVNTGELFF

d_call: TRBD2
clone_size: .
j_call: TRBJ2-7
v_call: TRBV7-9
cdr3_nt: TGTGCCAGCAGCTTAGACGTTGGTAGCGGGAGGTTCTCCTACGAGCAGTACTTC
cdr3_aa: CASSLDVGSGRFSYEQYF

d_call: TRBD1
clone_size: .
j_call: TRBJ2-2
v_call: TRBV7-9
cdr3_nt: TGTGCCAGCAGCTCGGACAGGGGCACCCATTCGAACACCGGGGAGCTGTTTTTT
cdr3_aa: CASSSDRGTHSNTGELFF

d_call: .
clone_size: few
j_call: TRBJ2-5
v_call: TRBV6-1
cdr3_nt: TGTGCCAGCAGTCTCGGGACCTCCCAAGAGACCCAGTACTTC
cdr3_aa: CASSLGTSQETQYF

d_call: .
clone_size: .
j_call: TRBJ1-2
v_call: TRBV27
cdr3_nt: TGTGCCAGCAGGCCGGGCCTAAACTATGGCTACACCTTC
cdr3_aa: CASRPGLNYGYTF

d_call: .
clone_size: .
j_call: TRBJ2-2
v_call: TRBV13
cdr3_nt: TGTGCCAGCCGAGCGGGGATTGCGGGAGAAGGGGGCACCGGGGAGCTGTTTTTT
cdr3_aa: CASRAGIAGEGGTGELFF

d_call: TRBD1
clone_size: .
j_call: TRBJ2-7
v_call: TRBV4-1
cdr3_nt: TGCGCCAGCAGCCTAGGGGGCCCCAACCATCTCTACGAGCAGTACTTC
cdr3_aa: CASSLGGPNHLYEQYF

d_call: .
clone_size: .
j_call: TRBJ2-7
v_call: TRBV7-9
cdr3_nt: TGTGCCAGCAGCTTAGCCCCCGCAGGCCTCTACGAGCAGTACTTC
cdr3_aa: CASSLAPAGLYEQYF

d_call: TRBD2
clone_size: .
j_call: TRBJ2-7
v_call: TRBV28
cdr3_nt: TGTGCCAGCAGCTTCCCGGGCTTCCCTGGACTAGCGGGAGGTCGGGTTGACGAGCAGTACTTC
cdr3_aa: CASSFPGFPGLAGGRVDEQYF

d_call: TRBD2
clone_size: .
j_call: TRBJ2-2
v_call: TRBV27
cdr3_nt: TGTGCCAGCACGGCCGGGACTAGCAGGCCCGGGGAGCTGTTTTTT
cdr3_aa: CASTAGTSRPGELFF

d_call: .
clone_size: .
j_call: TRBJ1-1
v_call: TRBV29-1
cdr3_nt: TGCAGCGCAGGACGGATGAACACTGAAGCTTTCTTT
cdr3_aa: CSAGRMNTEAFF

d_call: .
clone_size: once
j_call: TRBJ1-6
v_call: TRBV2
cdr3_nt: TGTGCCAGCATAAACCCCAACACCTATAATTCACCCCTCCACTTT
cdr3_aa: CASINPNTYNSPLHF

d_call: TRBD1
clone_size: .
j_call: TRBJ1-2
v_call: TRBV10-2
cdr3_nt: TGCGCCAGCGCCCGGACCTCACAGGGGTTTGACTATGGCTACACCTTC
cdr3_aa: CASARTSQGFDYGYTF